The sequence of this T cell receptor beta chain was determined in a study of blood T cell repertoires in COVID-19. Study-wide context: Samples came from the United States, Italy and Spain, spanning acute and convalescent COVID-19. Sources were T cells, B-cell-depleted T cells, or PBMCs; the material itself was cDNA or gDNA.

CDR1 is LGHNA, CDR2 YNFKEQ, per germline. V lost 4 bases and J lost 2; bases outside the gene matches: 11. The CDR3 has 17 residues. Authors' methods: Scientists estimated how many nucleated cells there were by amplifying reference gene primers. Libraries were prepared by immunoSEQ multiplex PCR; TCRdb keeps only in-frame clonotypes and omits some of them. The V and J calls and the clone size are those of that table, but D and trimming were determined from the DNA. The sample records about 62,000 clones, approximately 86% being singletons. This clone appeared once. The source material was peripheral blood. The TCR comes from a man in his 70s with acute or convalescent COVID-19. V usage is TRBV4-2 and J usage is TRBJ2-3; 8 bases align to TRBD2. For the CDR3, the DNA is TGTGCCAGCAGCCTGGGGCCAGCGGGGGTGGTCACAGATACGCAGTATTTT. Encoded protein: CASSLGPAGVVTDTQYF.